This record concerns one T cell receptor beta chain sequence. The antigen remains undetermined. This record belongs to a study of beta chain features in type 1 diabetes. Study summary: Cell yields, gender and age were similar in healthy donors and patients.

The isolated RNA, all of it, was reverse transcribed, so expressed TCRB transcripts were what got sequenced. About 3.57 million reads per sample were averaged for naive, central memory and regulatory samples. TCRdb keeps only in-frame clones here, not all; method: immunoSEQ multiplex PCR. The sample has about 360,000 clones; around 13% are singletons. CDR1 is MNHNY, CDR2 SVGAGI, per germline (reference sequence). The junction had 4 bases not matched to a gene; V was cut back by 8 bases and J by 4 bases. The CDR3 has 14 residues. Study results and caveats: Shortening that was moderate but significant affected the TCRB CDR3s of Type 1 diabetes patients in all four CD4+ subsets. Short templates might get an advantage during PCR, and this would be equal in patients and controls. Within the patient group, naive, central memory and Treg TCRB repertoires appeared more similar to each other than within healthy donors.

Sequencing was carried out using naive CD4+ T cells from blood. The receptor was isolated from a woman aged 18 to 35 with type 1 diabetes. The chain couples TRBV6-6 to TRBJ2-1; 11 nucleotides match TRBD2. Here the CDR3 reads CASEGTSGYNEQFF. Here the CDR3 DNA reads TGTGCCAGCGAAGGGACTAGCGGATACAATGAGCAGTTCTTC.